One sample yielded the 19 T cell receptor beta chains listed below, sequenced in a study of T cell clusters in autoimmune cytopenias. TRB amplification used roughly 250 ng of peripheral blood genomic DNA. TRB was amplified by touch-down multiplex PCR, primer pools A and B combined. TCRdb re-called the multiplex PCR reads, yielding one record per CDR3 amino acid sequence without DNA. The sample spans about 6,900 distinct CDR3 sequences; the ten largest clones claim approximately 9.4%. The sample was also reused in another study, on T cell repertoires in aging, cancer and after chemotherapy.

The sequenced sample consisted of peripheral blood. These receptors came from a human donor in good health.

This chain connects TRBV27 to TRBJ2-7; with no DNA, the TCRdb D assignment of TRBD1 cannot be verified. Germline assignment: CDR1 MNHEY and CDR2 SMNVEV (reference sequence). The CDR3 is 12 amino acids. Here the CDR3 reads CASSANRDEQYF.

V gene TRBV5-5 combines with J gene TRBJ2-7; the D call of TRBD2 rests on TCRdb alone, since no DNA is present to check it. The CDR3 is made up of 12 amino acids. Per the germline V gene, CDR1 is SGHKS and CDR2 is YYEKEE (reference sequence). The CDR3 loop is CASSLEGTAENF.

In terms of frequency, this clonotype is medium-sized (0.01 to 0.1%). CDR3 protein: CASSLRRQLITEAFF. This sequence joins TRBV13 and TRBJ1-1; no DNA is available, so the TRBD1 call from TCRdb remains unchecked. CDR1 and CDR2 (germline): PRHDT, FYEKMQ (reference sequence). The CDR3 is 15 amino acids. The whole variable domain, filled in from reference TRBV13 and TRBJ1-1, reads AAGVIQSPRHLIKEKRETATLKCYPIPRHDTVYWYQQGPGQDPQFLISFYEKMQSDKGSIPDRFSAQQFSDYHSELNMSSLELGDSALYFCASSLRRQLITEAFFGQGTRLTVV.

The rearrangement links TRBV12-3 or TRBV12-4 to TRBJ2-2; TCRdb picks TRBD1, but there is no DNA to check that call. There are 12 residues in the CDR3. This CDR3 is CASSPREGELFF.

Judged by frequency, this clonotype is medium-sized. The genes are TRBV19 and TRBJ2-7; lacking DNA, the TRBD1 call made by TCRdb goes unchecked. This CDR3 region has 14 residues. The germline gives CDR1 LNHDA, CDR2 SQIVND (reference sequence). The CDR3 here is CASRPQGTSYEQYF.

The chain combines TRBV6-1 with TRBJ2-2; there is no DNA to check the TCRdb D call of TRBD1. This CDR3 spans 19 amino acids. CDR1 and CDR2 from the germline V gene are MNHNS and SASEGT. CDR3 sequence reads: CASSEKGGSRYTNTGELFF.

The CDR3 spells CASSETGGGSEQYF. This chain links TRBV5-6 with TRBJ2-7; lacking DNA, the TRBD1 call made by TCRdb goes unchecked. The germline CDR1 and CDR2 sequences are SGHDT and YYEEEE. This CDR3 region has 14 residues. The full variable domain, its missing parts supplied by reference TRBV5-6 and TRBJ2-7, is DAGVTQSPTHLIKTRGQQVTLRCSPKSGHDTVSWYQQALGQGPQFIFQYYEEEERQRGNFPDRFSGHQFPNYSSELNVNALLLGDSALYLCASSETGGGSEQYFGPGTRLTVT.

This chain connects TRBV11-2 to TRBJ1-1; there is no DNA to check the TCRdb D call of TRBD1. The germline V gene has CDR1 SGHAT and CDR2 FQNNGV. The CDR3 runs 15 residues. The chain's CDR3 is CASSQNPGGNTEAFF.

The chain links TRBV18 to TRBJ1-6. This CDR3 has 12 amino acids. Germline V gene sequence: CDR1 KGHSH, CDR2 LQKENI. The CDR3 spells CASSYGQPPLHF.

The chain's CDR3 is CASSYQSRTASYEQYF. This chain uses TRBV6-5 with TRBJ2-7; there is no DNA to check the TCRdb D call of TRBD2. Germline CDR1 and CDR2: MNHEY and SVGAGI. This CDR3 spans 16 amino acids.

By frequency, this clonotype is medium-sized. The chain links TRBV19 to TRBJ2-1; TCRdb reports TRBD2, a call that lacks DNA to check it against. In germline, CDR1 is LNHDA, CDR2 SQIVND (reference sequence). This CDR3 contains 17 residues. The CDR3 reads CASSGVGISGKSNEQFF.

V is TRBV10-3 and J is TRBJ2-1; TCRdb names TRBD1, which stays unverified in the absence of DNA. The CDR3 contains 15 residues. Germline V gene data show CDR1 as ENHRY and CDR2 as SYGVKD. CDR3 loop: CASSPGTVSYNEQFF.

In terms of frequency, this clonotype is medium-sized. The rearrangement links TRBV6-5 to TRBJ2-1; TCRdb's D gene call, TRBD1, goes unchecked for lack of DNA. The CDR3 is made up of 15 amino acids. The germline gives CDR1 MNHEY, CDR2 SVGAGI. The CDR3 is CASSYSGGSYNEQFF.

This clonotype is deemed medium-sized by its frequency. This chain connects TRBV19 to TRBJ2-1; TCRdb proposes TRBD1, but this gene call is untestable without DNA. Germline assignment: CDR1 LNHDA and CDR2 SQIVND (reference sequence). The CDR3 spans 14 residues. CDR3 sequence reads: CASSIAPLGNEQFF.

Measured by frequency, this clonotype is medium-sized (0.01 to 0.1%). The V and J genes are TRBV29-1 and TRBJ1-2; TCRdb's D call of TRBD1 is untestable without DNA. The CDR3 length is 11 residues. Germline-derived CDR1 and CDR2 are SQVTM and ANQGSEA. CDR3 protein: CSVDKGYGYTF.

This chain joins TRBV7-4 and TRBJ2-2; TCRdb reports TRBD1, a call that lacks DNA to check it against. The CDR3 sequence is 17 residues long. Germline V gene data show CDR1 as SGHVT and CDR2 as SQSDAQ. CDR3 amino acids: CASSHPGTVANTGELFF.

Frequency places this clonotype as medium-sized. The chain's CDR3 is CASSVYRDRRGSPLHF. The chain couples TRBV5-6 to TRBJ1-6; TCRdb reports TRBD1, a call that lacks DNA to check it against. CDR3 length equals 16 residues. Per the germline V gene, CDR1 is SGHDT and CDR2 is YYEEEE.

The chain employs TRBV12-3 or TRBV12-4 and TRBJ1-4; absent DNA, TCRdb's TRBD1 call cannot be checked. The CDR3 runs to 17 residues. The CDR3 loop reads CASSLGGGTRGNEKLFF.

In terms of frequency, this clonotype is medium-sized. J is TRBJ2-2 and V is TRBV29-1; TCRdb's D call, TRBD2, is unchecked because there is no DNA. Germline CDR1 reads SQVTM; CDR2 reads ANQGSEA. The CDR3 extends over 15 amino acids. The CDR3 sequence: CSAPLAGEVTGELFF.